The next 26 T cell receptor beta chains were all read from a single sample in a study of siplizumab effects on memory and regulatory T cells. TCRdb keeps only in-frame clones here, not all; method: immunoSEQ multiplex PCR. The sample yields over 85,000 clones, 85% to 95% seen once. The source material was non-Treg CD4+ T cells sorted from blood. The receptors shown here come from a human donor in good health.

J is TRBJ2-7 and V is TRBV30; maybe TRBD2 (5 bases). Trimming removed 3 bases at V and 5 bases at J, with 23 bases between. The CDR3 length is 16 residues. Germline lookup yields CDR1 GTSNPN and CDR2 SVGIG (reference sequence). Written as DNA, the CDR3 is TGTGCCTGGAGCCCCATCGGGCGGGCGGAATCGGACGAGCAGTACTTC. This translates into CAWSPIGRAESDEQYF.

This clone was observed a single time. The chain recombines TRBV15 with TRBJ2-3; 9 bases align to TRBD2. This CDR3 comprises 14 residues. V lost 8 bases, J lost 6 bases, and 9 bases stayed unmatched. The germline CDR1 and CDR2 sequences are LNHNV and YYDKDF (reference sequence). This CDR3 is CATQKVAGADTQYF. DNA for the CDR3: TGTGCCACCCAAAAGGTAGCGGGGGCGGATACGCAGTATTTT.

This chain connects TRBV6-6 to TRBJ1-5; maybe TRBD1 (6 bases). The V and J ends lost 0 bases and 5 bases respectively, with 11 bases between them. There are 15 residues in the CDR3. Germline CDR1 reads MNHNY; CDR2 reads SVGAGI (reference sequence). CDR3 sequence reads: CASSYSTGPHQPQHF. The DNA of the CDR3 is TGTGCCAGCAGTTACTCGACAGGCCCCCATCAGCCCCAGCATTTT.

This sequence joins TRBV5-4 and TRBJ2-3; 10 bases align to TRBD2. Trimming at V came to 1 base and at J to 2 bases, leaving 4 bases not matched to a gene. CDR3 length: 16 residues. The germline CDR1 and CDR2 sequences are SGHNT and YYREEE (reference sequence). CDR3: CASSLFGLAVTDTQYF. The CDR3 DNA follows: TGTGCCAGCAGCTTGTTCGGACTAGCGGTCACAGATACGCAGTATTTT.

The rearrangement links TRBV6-5 to TRBJ2-1; the D is unclear. Germline CDR1 is MNHEY and CDR2 is SVGAGI. V lost 2 bases and J 1 base, leaving 9 bases between the germline ends. This CDR3 has 15 residues. The CDR3 is CASSYASKSYNEQFF. Written as DNA, the CDR3 is TGTGCCAGCAGTTACGCGTCCAAGTCCTACAATGAGCAGTTCTTC.

The chain links TRBV11-3 to TRBJ2-1; maybe TRBD1 (6 bases). V was trimmed by 5 bases and J by 3 bases, leaving 11 bases between them. CDR3 length equals 14 residues. CDR1 is SGHNT and CDR2 is YENEEA in the germline V gene. The CDR3 loop reads CASSNMDSYNEQFF. Written as DNA, the CDR3 is TGTGCCAGCAGCAACATGGACAGCTACAATGAGCAGTTCTTC.

There are a few counts of this clone. The V call is TRBV2, the J call TRBJ1-5; D call uncertain. Germline V gene data show CDR1 as SNHLY and CDR2 as FYNNEI. Trimming took 3 bases from V and 3 from J, leaving 9 bases between them. This CDR3 is built from 14 residues. The CDR3 nucleotides read TGTGCCAGCAGTGAGGACGGGGACAATCAGCCCCAGCATTTT. It yields the protein CASSEDGDNQPQHF.

The chain has TRBV10-3 and TRBJ1-4; tentative D call: TRBD1 (6 bases). Trimming shortened V by 3 bases and J by 10 bases, and 15 bases separated the two germline ends. The CDR3 length is 14 residues. Germline CDR1 reads ENHRY; CDR2 reads SYGVKD. The DNA for the CDR3 is TGTGCCATCAGTGAACCCAGGGGAGGAGGAAAACTGTTTTTT. It codes for CAISEPRGGGKLFF.

V and J are TRBV18 and TRBJ2-7, with a possible D match to TRBD1 (6 bases). V was clipped by 3 bases and J by 5 bases, with 11 bases between them. CDR3 length: 13 amino acids. Germline-derived CDR1 and CDR2 are KGHSH and LQKENI. The CDR3 sequence is CASSPAQGNEQYF. The DNA of the CDR3 is TGTGCCAGCTCACCGGCACAGGGAAACGAGCAGTACTTC. Supplemented by reference TRBV18 and TRBJ2-7, the full variable domain reads NAGVMQNPRHLVRRRGQEARLRCSPMKGHSHVYWYRQLPEEGLKFMVYLQKENIIDESGMPKERFSAEFPKEGPSILRIQQVVRGDSAAYFCASSPAQGNEQYFGPGTRLTVT.

The V and J genes are TRBV11-3 and TRBJ2-2; TRBD1 matches 9 bases. Germline V CDR1 and CDR2: SGHNT, YENEEA. V gave up 5 bases and J gave up 7 bases; unmatched junction bases: 8. The CDR3 length is 15 residues. CDR3 sequence (DNA): TGTGCCAGCAGCCATCGGGACAGGGTTCACGGGGAGCTGTTTTTT. Protein product: CASSHRDRVHGELFF.

This rearrangement joins TRBV5-1 to TRBJ1-3; D is unclear. The CDR3 contains 17 residues. The V gene's germline CDR1 is SGHRS and CDR2 YFSETQ. Trimming removed 1 base at V and 0 bases at J, with 14 bases between. In DNA form, the CDR3 reads TGCGCCAGCAGCTTGACCCAGACGGGATTCTCTGGAAACACCATATATTTT. It translates to CASSLTQTGFSGNTIYF.

The gene calls are TRBV10-3 and TRBJ1-5; D ambiguous. The CDR3 covers 13 residues. Germline CDR1 and CDR2: ENHRY and SYGVKD. V was shortened by 6 bases and J by 8 bases, with 14 bases between the two germline ends. This CDR3 reads CAIRSGSQEPQHF. The CDR3 bases are TGTGCCATCAGGAGCGGGAGCCAGGAGCCCCAGCATTTT.

The chain is built from TRBV19 and TRBJ1-1; D gene ambiguous. CDR3 length equals 14 residues. Germline loops: CDR1 LNHDA, CDR2 SQIVND (reference sequence). Trimming cost V 3 bases and J 0 bases, with 8 bases left between them. Here the CDR3 DNA reads TGTGCCAGTAGTATCCCACGCTTGAACACTGAAGCTTTCTTT. It encodes CASSIPRLNTEAFF.

Comments on this clone: The same CDR3 also results from other DNA sequences found in this sample. The chain joins TRBV30 to TRBJ1-1, with D hard to call. Trimming took off 0 bases at V and 7 bases at J, with 6 bases between the two ends. CDR1 GTSNPN and CDR2 SVGIG come from the germline V gene (reference sequence). This CDR3 comprises 11 residues. In DNA, the CDR3 is TGTGCCTGGAGTGTACTGAGTGAAGCTTTCTTT. It encodes CAWSVLSEAFF.

In nucleotides, the CDR3 is TGCGCCAGCAGCCTGGGGGGACAGGTCTATGGCTACACCTTC. Its protein product is CASSLGGQVYGYTF. This chain uses TRBV5-1 with TRBJ1-2; TRBD1 matches 8 bases. CDR1 is SGHRS, CDR2 YFSETQ, per germline. The CDR3 is made up of 14 amino acids. With V trimmed by 4 bases and J by 4 bases, 6 bases remained unmatched.

The chain links TRBV7-8 to TRBJ2-1; D is ambiguous. Germline V gene lookup returns CDR1 SGHVS and CDR2 FQNEAQ. V was cut by 2 bases and J by 5 bases, with 13 bases left in between. This CDR3 comprises 15 residues. The CDR3, as DNA: TGTGCCAGCAGCTTAAAACCGAGCCTCCACAATGAGCAGTTCTTC. It yields the protein CASSLKPSLHNEQFF.

V is TRBV5-4 and J is TRBJ2-3; D unclear. V lost 5 bases to trimming and J lost 2 bases, with 15 bases between them. Germline-derived CDR1 and CDR2 are SGHNT and YYREEE (reference sequence). There are 15 residues in the CDR3. CDR3 sequence (DNA): TGTGCCAGCAGTCGGACCCTAACAGACACAGATACGCAGTATTTT. Its protein is CASSRTLTDTDTQYF.

The sample holds one count of this clone. This chain uses TRBV6-1 with TRBJ1-6; D is unresolved. The V end was cut by 5 bases, the J end by 9 bases, with 11 bases between. CDR3 length: 13 amino acids. CDR1 and CDR2 (germline): MNHNS, SASEGT. In DNA, the CDR3 is TGTGCCAGCAGTAGCTCAAAGGGTTCACCCCTCCACTTT. It encodes CASSSSKGSPLHF.

The rearrangement joins TRBV19 to TRBJ1-5; D is uncertain. This CDR3 region has 15 residues. Germline CDR1 is LNHDA and CDR2 is SQIVND (reference sequence). The V and J ends lost 2 bases and 2 bases respectively, with 10 bases between them. CDR3 DNA: TGTGCCAGTAGTATAACGACAAGGCGCAATCAGCCCCAGCATTTT. Its translation: CASSITTRRNQPQHF.

For the CDR3, the DNA is TGTGCCAGCAGCTCCGCCGGTGGCGAGCAGTTCTTC. Residues: CASSSAGGEQFF. The genes are TRBV7-3 and TRBJ2-1; D is unresolved. Deletions cut 4 bases from V and 10 bases from J, with 11 bases between. The CDR3 runs 12 residues. Per the germline V gene, CDR1 is SGHTA and CDR2 is FQGTGA.

V is TRBV5-1 and J is TRBJ1-4; weak D call: TRBD1 (5 bases). The CDR3 contains 13 residues. Germline CDR1 reads SGHRS; CDR2 reads YFSETQ. V gave up 2 bases and J gave up 4 bases, with 6 bases separating them. CDR3 loop: CASSFQGNEKLFF. CDR3 nucleotides: TGCGCCAGCAGCTTTCAGGGTAATGAAAAACTGTTTTTT.

This clone was observed a single time. The chain combines TRBV7-9 with TRBJ2-5; D is unresolved. V was clipped by 1 base and J by 7 bases, with 7 bases between them. Germline V CDR1 and CDR2: SEHNR, FQNEAQ (reference sequence). The length of the CDR3 is 12 residues. As DNA, the CDR3 is TGTGCCAGCAGCTTAGGCGCTGGGACCCAGTACTTC. It specifies CASSLGAGTQYF.

The J gene is TRBJ1-5, the V gene TRBV6-1; D gene unclear. This CDR3 contains 14 residues. V was cut by 6 bases and J by 5 bases, with 14 bases left in between. Germline assignment: CDR1 MNHNS and CDR2 SASEGT. The CDR3 sequence: CASRPSGGDQPQHF. CDR3 coding DNA: TGTGCCAGCAGACCCTCAGGTGGAGATCAGCCCCAGCATTTT.

This chain joins TRBV5-1 and TRBJ2-1; 7 bases align to TRBD1. From germline, CDR1 is SGHRS and CDR2 YFSETQ. The CDR3 loop spans 14 amino acids. Trimming at V came to 4 bases and at J to 6 bases, leaving 7 bases not matched to a gene. This chain's CDR3 is CASSRDSYLNEQFF. The DNA for the CDR3 is TGCGCCAGCAGCCGGGACAGTTACCTCAATGAGCAGTTCTTC.

The rearrangement uses TRBV5-6 and TRBJ2-7; D assignment may be TRBD1 or TRBD2 (5 bases each). The CDR3 length is 14 residues. With 3 bases removed from V and 5 bases from J, the gap between germline ends came to 15 bases. Per the germline V gene, CDR1 is SGHDT and CDR2 is YYEEEE. CDR3 loop: CASSSGLGRDEQYF. CDR3 nucleotide sequence: TGTGCCAGCAGCTCAGGGTTGGGGAGAGACGAGCAGTACTTC. Combining the CDR3 with reference TRBV5-6 and TRBJ2-7 gives the whole variable domain DAGVTQSPTHLIKTRGQQVTLRCSPKSGHDTVSWYQQALGQGPQFIFQYYEEEERQRGNFPDRFSGHQFPNYSSELNVNALLLGDSALYLCASSSGLGRDEQYFGPGTRLTVT.

The chain is built from TRBV4-1 and TRBJ2-7, with 10 bases aligning to TRBD2. The CDR3 length is 15 residues. Germline V gene data show CDR1 as MGHRA and CDR2 as YSYEKL. V lost 0 bases and J lost 7; bases outside the gene matches: 6. In DNA, the CDR3 is TGCGCCAGCAGCCAAGATCGAAAGCGGGGGGGAGAGCAGTACTTC. This sequence encodes CASSQDRKRGGEQYF.